Included here is one T cell receptor beta chain sequence, with context. This clonotype has a count of ten or more. Its antigen is still unknown. Qualities for individual bases were not recorded, and no much larger clone is one base off. The sample is drawn from a study of identical twins (dated by TCRdb to 2015 to 2016). Background for the entire study: To test whether fetal clonotypes persist, this study deep-sequenced TCR alpha and beta repertoires from monozygotic twins, from unrelated adults of various ages, and from cord blood. To rule out contamination, replicate twin experiments were performed at different times with different library preparation protocols.

The receptor library was made with 5' RACE. The sample was run on an Illumina HiSeq 2000. A universal primer binding site was added through template switching, and the final cDNA carried a unique molecular identifier so that TCR cDNA molecules could be counted accurately. Specific primers in the conserved constant-segment region were used to synthesize first-strand cDNA for the TCR alpha and beta chains. To control for contamination, every cDNA library carried two barcodes: a SMART-Mk sample barcode plus Illumina barcodes. Two successive PCR steps introduced TruSeq adapter sequences along with Illumina sample barcodes. Sequencing of the TCR alpha and beta cDNA libraries was done on the Illumina HiSeq platform using custom primers. The study's own analysis went as follows. Raw reads were processed with MiGEC to extract unique molecular identifiers, and MiXCR was used to determine CDR3 positions. For each individual, recombination models were inferred using an EM algorithm with the repgenHMM and IGoR tools. Shared clonotypes were analyzed with the tcR package in R, and sharing was normalized by the product of cloneset sizes. To study raw recombination without the effects of thymic and clonal selection, out-of-frame nonproductive sequences were analyzed. Using fastp trimming at Q25 and MiXCR clonotype assembly, TCRdb reanalyzed the public sequencing data and kept in-frame beta chains. Identical CDR3 protein sequences are pooled into one entry, listed with their most common genes and DNA. TCRdb, rather than the study authors, made the V and J calls. The sample contains approximately 210,000 distinct CDR3 sequences, 6.5% of them found a single time. Clones ranked in the top ten supply about 14% of the sample.

Its CDR3 holds 13 amino acids, cysteine through phenylalanine. Here the CDR3 DNA is all that survives: 39 bases in frame from base 1. The germline V gene yields SQVTM for CDR1 and ANQGSEA for CDR2. V and J lose 5 bases and 0 bases, and a span of 8 bases separates them. What the research found in general, with its limitations: Invariant T cells such as MAIT and iNKT could partly confound zero-insertion analyses, though diverse VJ usage argued against this for most clonotypes. In monozygotic twins, out-of-frame TCR alpha sharing was systematically underestimated by recombination models, although the models agreed with sharing between unrelated individuals. Excess twin sharing in beta out-of-frame sequences was weaker because fewer shared sequences lowered the signal-to-noise ratio. Fewer insertions were carried by abundant cord blood beta clonotypes; a weaker similar trend was observed in young adult naive repertoires, while no such trend was observed in memory repertoires. Out-of-frame TCR alpha sequences shared between twins showed an excess of low generation-probability sequences compared with coincidental sharing between unrelated individuals. Because the same donors could not be followed over many years, the conclusions depended on cross-sectional statistical analysis.

All donors were healthy Caucasians. The twin cohort comprised three pairs of female monozygotic twins, all aged about 18 to 29 years. Positive isolation kits from Invitrogen were used to isolate the CD4+ and CD8+ T cell populations. This same sample was also taken into another study, of T cells expressing NK-cell markers. The second source states: Seven to nine donors provided sorted CD3+CD56+NKG2C+, CD3+CD56+NKG2C- and CD3+CD56-NKG2C+ T-cell subsets, whose TCR beta-chain repertoires were profiled. Of the eight sequenced donors, seven were found to be HCMV-seropositive and one was found to be HCMV-seronegative. To restrict sorting to alphabetaTCR-expressing T cells, an anti-gammadeltaTCR antibody was added in several experiments. In over five donors, the dominant CD3+CD56+NKG2C+ clonotypes were among the top 10 CD8+ clonotypes and accounted for about 1.0-7.5% of CD8+ T cells. Those dominant clonotypes were again the most abundant among CD3+CD56-NKG2C+ cells in a few donors, at about 25-60.1%. Whether the expanded NKG2C-expressing T cell clones were specific for HCMV antigens remained unclear. The eight sequenced donors were randomly selected healthy volunteers, three men and five women. HCMV-specific IgG was detected in serum with a commercial ELISA kit to determine HCMV serostatus. MIGEC was used to demultiplex reads and group reads by UMI, and MiTCR was used to assemble and quantify clonotypes. To exclude erroneous sequences, only TCR cDNA sequences supported by at least two reads were retained. The tcR package was used for downstream repertoire analysis, and clonotypes were matched between fractions using CDR3 nucleotide sequence together with V segment. VDJmatch was used to annotate antigen specificity against VDJdb, with one amino acid substitution allowed in CDR3.

Material: CD8+ T cells sorted from blood. This sequence uses TRBV29-1 and TRBJ2-1; no D gene call is confident. The TCR originated in a woman younger than 30 in good health. The CDR3 region has the sequence CSVLTSSYNEQFF. In nucleotide form, the sequence is TGCAGCGTTCTCACCAGCTCCTACAATGAGCAGTTCTTC.